The TCR beta chain under discussion was sequenced for a study of PD-1 and CTLA-4 blockade in melanoma. V lost 7 bases and J 7 bases, leaving 16 bases between the germline ends. CDR3 length: 13 residues. Looked up from germline, CDR1 is MDHEN and CDR2 is SYDVKM. Data came from immunoSEQ multiplex PCR; TCRdb stores just in-frame clones and leaves some out. This table has 20,000 to 25,000 clones, approximately 88% appearing once. The sequence derives from a human donor with melanoma. The specimen was CD8+ T cells from peripheral blood, collected before anti-PD-1 treatment. The V call is TRBV28, the J call TRBJ1-1, with unresolved D. CDR3 in amino acids: CASNPPAQDEAFF. The CDR3 DNA is TGTGCCAGCAACCCACCGGCCCAGGATGAAGCTTTCTTT.